This T cell receptor (beta chain) was recorded in a study of T cell responses to AZD1222 COVID-19 vaccine. At the level of the study: Combined were second doses at about 4 or about 12 weeks. The study, taken as a whole, reports: The sample set comprised mostly white British donors with more females, and clonal diversity was possibly underestimated. Seropositive status at baseline applied to only 6 or 7 AZD1222 recipients. Of spike-specific TCRs, nearly half reportedly target regions left unmutated in variants.

As to this clone: The antigen is not known.

Sequencing used immunoSEQ multiplex PCR; TCRdb keeps in-frame clones, though not all of them. Among 130,000 or so clones listed, 90% to 95% were seen once. Sample: peripheral blood, taken on day 0 of AZD1222 vaccination. The sequence was obtained from an adult in good health.

The CDR3 nucleotides are TGTGCCAGCAGTATTATGTGGGAGCAGTACTTC. Translation gives CASSIMWEQYF. The gene calls are TRBV28 and TRBJ2-7; no reliable D call. CDR1 is MDHEN and CDR2 is SYDVKM in the germline V gene. The length of the CDR3 is 11 residues. The V end was cut by 5 bases, the J end by 7 bases, with 9 bases between.